The clone carrying this T cell receptor beta chain has only one observation. The sample comes from a study of blood T cell repertoires in COVID-19. About the study: Italy, Spain and the United States were the sources of the convalescent and acute COVID-19 samples. The cDNA or gDNA used as material had been derived from T cells, B-cell-depleted T cells, or PBMCs.

Per the original data handling: Estimated nucleated cell counts came from reference gene primer amplification. The repertoire was sequenced with immunoSEQ multiplex PCR; TCRdb's copy has only in-frame clones and lacks some. The V and J calls and clone size come from that table; D and trimming were worked out from the DNA. Of over 200,000 clones in the sample, roughly 86% were seen once. The CDR3 totals 14 residues. Germline V gives CDR1 SNHLY, CDR2 FYNNEI. The V and J ends lost 1 base and 4 bases respectively, with 10 bases between them. The material sequenced was peripheral blood. The chain is built from TRBV2 and TRBJ1-1; a weak D match, TRBD1 (5 bases). This TCR derives from a middle-aged man who had recovered from COVID-19. Written as DNA, the CDR3 is TGTGCCAGCAGTGAAGGGGGCCCGGGCACTGAAGCTTTCTTT. As protein: CASSEGGPGTEAFF.